This TCR beta chain was sequenced during a study of cytomegalovirus exposure and HLA in healthy donors. The study's findings and limits: In vitro work confirmed that a few CMV-associated chains recognize CMV antigens. Investigators reported fewer than 200 TCR beta chains as tied to cytomegalovirus. A missense DCLRE1C variant was associated with V- and J-gene trimming of TCR beta chains in a later analysis, and an independent cohort replicated the association. In a later analysis, HLA-associated TCR beta chains were more clonally expanded than equally common others.

The PCR employed 60 Vbeta primers together with 13 Jbeta primers. The data were produced by immunoSEQ multiplex PCR, yet TCRdb's version contains in-frame clones alone and is incomplete. The sample has 100,000 to 120,000 clones, around 80% seen once. For this clone: Its antigen is still unknown.

The sequencing input was PBMCs. The TCR originated in a middle-aged man in good health and CMV-seropositive.

The CDR3, as DNA: TGTGCCAGCAGCCAATCCCCGACAGGGACTAACTATGGCTACACCTTC. Encoded protein: CASSQSPTGTNYGYTF. This rearrangement joins TRBV16 to TRBJ1-2; 7 bases match TRBD1. CDR1 is KGHSY and CDR2 is FQNENV in the germline V gene. Losses at the gene ends were 0 bases for V and 0 bases for J; bases not matched to a gene: 4. The CDR3 sequence is 16 residues long.